A single sample is the source of the 8 T cell receptor beta chains below, sequenced in a study of shared clonotypes between healthy human individuals. Repertoires were generated with immunoSEQ multiplex PCR, while TCRdb's copy carries only in-frame clones and drops some. This repertoire shows fewer than 700,000 clones, around 77% found once; its top ten account for around 12%. The specimen was PBMCs. These TCRs come from a woman between 40 and 50 years old in good health. Some clones in this sample may be carry-over from other donors' samples.

The rearrangement links TRBV7-2 to TRBJ2-2; perhaps TRBD2 as D (6 bases). CDR3 size: 13 residues. Germline CDR1 and CDR2: SGHTA and FQGNSA. V was cut by 5 bases and J by 6 bases, with 10 bases left in between. The CDR3 bases are TGTGCCAGCAGCATCGGGGGTTCCGGGGAGCTGTTTTTT. Protein: CASSIGGSGELFF.

V and J are TRBV5-1 and TRBJ1-2; perhaps TRBD1 as D (5 bases). V shed 4 bases and J shed 1 base, with 8 bases lying between them. The CDR3 spans 13 residues. Germline CDR1 reads SGHRS; CDR2 reads YFSETQ. Here the CDR3 reads CASSQDSNYGYTF. The CDR3 bases are TGCGCCAGCAGCCAAGACAGTAACTATGGCTACACCTTC.

This clone was found once. The CDR3 nucleotides are TGTGCCAGTACAGAGACAGGGGACGAGCAGTACTTC. Translated: CASTETGDEQYF. The genes are TRBV19 and TRBJ2-7; 8 nucleotides agree with TRBD1. Germline loops: CDR1 LNHDA, CDR2 SQIVND (reference sequence). The V and J ends lost 7 bases and 5 bases, in that order; junction bases with no gene match: 4. This CDR3 has 12 amino acids.

This clone has only one observation. This sequence joins TRBV6-1 and TRBJ2-7; 8 bases map to TRBD1. V dropped 0 bases and J dropped 4; count of bases not matched to a gene: 5. Germline lookup yields CDR1 MNHNS and CDR2 SASEGT. The CDR3 covers 15 residues. This CDR3 is CASSEAPDRGYEQYF. The CDR3 region has the DNA TGTGCCAGCAGTGAAGCCCCAGACAGGGGATACGAGCAGTACTTC.

The chain uses TRBV2 and TRBJ2-4; either TRBD1 or TRBD2 may supply D (5 bases each). The CDR3 sequence is 13 residues long. V dropped 10 bases and J dropped 0 bases, with 10 bases sitting between them. Germline V gene data show CDR1 as SNHLY and CDR2 as FYNNEI. The DNA of the CDR3 is TGTGCCACGTCGGGGCTAGCCAAAAACATTCAGTACTTC. This sequence encodes CATSGLAKNIQYF.

The chain combines TRBV7-6 with TRBJ2-7; the D gene is possibly TRBD1 (6 bases). The CDR3 loop spans 18 amino acids. Between the trimmed V and J ends, which lost 2 bases and 4 bases, there was a span of 24 bases. Germline values: CDR1 SGHVS, CDR2 FNYEAQ. CDR3 in amino acids: CASSLQGHTTGYWYEQYF. The CDR3 DNA follows: TGTGCCAGCAGCTTACAGGGACATACCACCGGGTACTGGTACGAGCAGTACTTC.

The J gene is TRBJ2-7, the V gene TRBV30; TRBD1 agrees at 8 bases. The CDR3 sequence is 12 residues long. Germline assignment: CDR1 GTSNPN and CDR2 SVGIG (reference sequence). The J segment lost 5 bases and the V segment lost 3 bases, leaving 3 bases of the junction unmatched. The CDR3 DNA sequence: TGTGCCTGGAGCCCGACAGGGGACGAGCAGTACTTC. Translating gives CAWSPTGDEQYF. Full variable domain (rest looked up from reference TRBV30 and TRBJ2-7): SQTIHQWPATLVQPVGSPLSLECTVEGTSNPNLYWYRQAAGRGLQLLFYSVGIGQISSEVPQNLSASRPQDRQFILSSKKLLLSDSGFYLCAWSPTGDEQYFGPGTRLTVT.

J is TRBJ1-5 and V is TRBV11-2; D remains ambiguous. Germline V gene lookup returns CDR1 SGHAT and CDR2 FQNNGV. This CDR3 region has 14 residues. V lost 9 bases to trimming and J lost 3 bases, with 15 bases between them. The chain's CDR3 is CARGGKGHNQPQHF. In nucleotides, the CDR3 is TGTGCCAGGGGAGGGAAGGGTCACAATCAGCCCCAGCATTTT.